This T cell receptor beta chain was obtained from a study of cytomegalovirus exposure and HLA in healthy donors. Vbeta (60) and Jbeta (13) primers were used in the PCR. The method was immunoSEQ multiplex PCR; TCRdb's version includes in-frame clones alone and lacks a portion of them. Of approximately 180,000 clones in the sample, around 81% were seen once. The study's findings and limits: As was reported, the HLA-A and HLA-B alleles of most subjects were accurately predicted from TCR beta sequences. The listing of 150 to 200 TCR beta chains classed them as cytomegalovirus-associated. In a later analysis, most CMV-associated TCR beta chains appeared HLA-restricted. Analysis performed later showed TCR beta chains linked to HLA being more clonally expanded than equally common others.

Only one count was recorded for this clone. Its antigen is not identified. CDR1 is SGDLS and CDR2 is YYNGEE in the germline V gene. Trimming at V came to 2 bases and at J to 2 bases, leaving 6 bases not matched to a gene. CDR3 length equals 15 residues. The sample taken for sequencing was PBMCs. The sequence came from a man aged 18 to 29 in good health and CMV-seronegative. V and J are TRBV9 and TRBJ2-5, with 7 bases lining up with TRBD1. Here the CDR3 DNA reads TGTGCCAGCAGCGTCGAGGGGGCCTGGCAAGAGACCCAGTACTTC. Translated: CASSVEGAWQETQYF.